These T cell receptor beta chains were read from a single sample in a study of OX40 agonist ivuxolimab in advanced cancers. Assay used: immunoSEQ multiplex PCR; TCRdb lists only in-frame clones, some missing. The sample includes some 72,000 clones, under 85% of them seen just once. The sample here was CD4+ or CD8+ T cells sorted from blood, taken in a trial of the OX40 agonist ivuxolimab. These receptors were collected from an adult with an advanced solid tumor such as melanoma, head and neck, liver or kidney cancer. Each CDR3 is given with its conserved first and last residue. The order of the fields is V gene, D gene, J gene, clone size, CDR3 DNA, CDR3 protein. D genes are given only for firm matches. Rows give clone size only sometimes, using once, few, many, or a class for an expanded clone.

v_call: TRBV19; d_call: TRBD1; j_call: TRBJ2-5; clone_size: .; cdr3_nt: TGTGCCAGTAGTGAAACCGGGACAGCTCAAGAGACCCAGTACTTC; cdr3_aa: CASSETGTAQETQYF
v_call: TRBV7-3; d_call: TRBD2; j_call: TRBJ2-2; clone_size: .; cdr3_nt: TGTGCCAGCAGCTTAGCTAGCGGGAGGACCGGGGAGCTGTTTTTT; cdr3_aa: CASSLASGRTGELFF
v_call: TRBV13; d_call: TRBD1; j_call: TRBJ1-2; clone_size: .; cdr3_nt: TGTGCCAGCAGCTTCCTAGGACAGGCCTTTGGCTACACCTTC; cdr3_aa: CASSFLGQAFGYTF
v_call: TRBV11-2; d_call: TRBD1; j_call: TRBJ2-6; clone_size: .; cdr3_nt: TGTGCCAGCAGCTTATCTGGGACAGGGGCCAGGGCGGGGGCCAACGTCCTGACTTTC; cdr3_aa: CASSLSGTGARAGANVLTF
v_call: TRBV7-2; d_call: .; j_call: TRBJ2-2; clone_size: few; cdr3_nt: TGTGCCAGCAGCTTAGTCGCGAACACCGGGGAGCTGTTTTTT; cdr3_aa: CASSLVANTGELFF
v_call: TRBV12-2; d_call: .; j_call: TRBJ2-3; clone_size: once; cdr3_nt: TGTGCAAGTCGCCCGTGGTCGGAGCGGGAGCGCCGTCGCACAGATACGCAGTATTTT; cdr3_aa: CASRPWSERERRRTDTQYF
v_call: TRBV30; d_call: .; j_call: TRBJ2-5; clone_size: .; cdr3_nt: TGTGCCTGGAGTTCCGGCAGAACGGGAGTTGAGACCCAGTACTTC; cdr3_aa: CAWSSGRTGVETQYF
v_call: TRBV5-1; d_call: TRBD1; j_call: TRBJ2-7; clone_size: .; cdr3_nt: TGCGCCAGCAGCTTGGCCGGACAGGGACTTTCGTACGAGCAGTACTTC; cdr3_aa: CASSLAGQGLSYEQYF
v_call: TRBV4-3; d_call: TRBD1; j_call: TRBJ1-4; clone_size: .; cdr3_nt: TGCGCCAGCAGCCAAGTGCACAGACAGGGACGAAATGAAAAACTGTTTTTT; cdr3_aa: CASSQVHRQGRNEKLFF
v_call: TRBV7-9; d_call: .; j_call: TRBJ1-6; clone_size: .; cdr3_nt: TGTGCCAGCAGCGACAGACGGAATTCACCCCTCCACTTT; cdr3_aa: CASSDRRNSPLHF
v_call: TRBV7-3; d_call: .; j_call: TRBJ2-3; clone_size: .; cdr3_nt: TGTGCCAGCAGTCCCGGGGCCAGCACAGATACGCAGTATTTT; cdr3_aa: CASSPGASTDTQYF
v_call: TRBV20-1; d_call: .; j_call: TRBJ1-1; clone_size: .; cdr3_nt: TGCAGTGCTCCAATGAACACTGAAGCTTTCTTT; cdr3_aa: CSAPMNTEAFF
v_call: TRBV7-2; d_call: .; j_call: TRBJ1-2; clone_size: .; cdr3_nt: TGTGCCAGCAGCTGGACAGCTAACTATGGCTACACCTTC; cdr3_aa: CASSWTANYGYTF
v_call: TRBV5-4; d_call: TRBD1; j_call: TRBJ2-6; clone_size: .; cdr3_nt: TGTGCCAGCAGATCAGGGGGATCAGGGGCCAACGTCCTGACTTTC; cdr3_aa: CASRSGGSGANVLTF
v_call: TRBV10-3; d_call: TRBD1; j_call: TRBJ1-5; clone_size: .; cdr3_nt: TGTGCCATCAGTGAGTCGATGGGGACAGGGGACAATCAGCCCCAGCATTTT; cdr3_aa: CAISESMGTGDNQPQHF
v_call: TRBV4-3; d_call: .; j_call: TRBJ1-5; clone_size: .; cdr3_nt: TGCGCCAGCAGCCAAGTCTTCTCCCAGCCCCAGCATTTT; cdr3_aa: CASSQVFSQPQHF
v_call: TRBV5-1; d_call: .; j_call: TRBJ2-5; clone_size: .; cdr3_nt: TGCGCCAGCAGCTTGGAAGTAACAGAGACCCAGTACTTC; cdr3_aa: CASSLEVTETQYF
v_call: TRBV9; d_call: .; j_call: TRBJ1-1; clone_size: .; cdr3_nt: TGTGCCAGCAGCCCAAGGGGGAGGGAGGACACTGAAGCTTTCTTT; cdr3_aa: CASSPRGREDTEAFF
v_call: TRBV19; d_call: TRBD2; j_call: TRBJ2-7; clone_size: .; cdr3_nt: TGTGCCAGTAGTATAGCGGGAGGAAACTACGAGCAGTACTTC; cdr3_aa: CASSIAGGNYEQYF
v_call: TRBV19; d_call: .; j_call: TRBJ2-7; clone_size: .; cdr3_nt: TGTGCCAGTAGGGACAGGGAGGGGTCCTACGAGCAGTACTTC; cdr3_aa: CASRDREGSYEQYF
v_call: TRBV6-1; d_call: .; j_call: TRBJ2-7; clone_size: .; cdr3_nt: TGTGCCAGCAGTGAATGGTACGAGCAGTACTTC; cdr3_aa: CASSEWYEQYF
v_call: TRBV11-3; d_call: .; j_call: TRBJ2-5; clone_size: .; cdr3_nt: TGTGCCAGCAGCCCGGCGGCCCAAGAGACCCAGTACTTC; cdr3_aa: CASSPAAQETQYF
v_call: TRBV21-1; d_call: .; j_call: TRBJ1-2; clone_size: .; cdr3_nt: TGTGCCAGCCCATACGAGCACTATGGCTACACCTTC; cdr3_aa: CASPYEHYGYTF
v_call: TRBV9; d_call: TRBD1; j_call: TRBJ1-2; clone_size: .; cdr3_nt: TGTGCCAGCAGCGTGCTGGCTGACAGGGGTTCCGGCTACACCTTC; cdr3_aa: CASSVLADRGSGYTF
v_call: TRBV19; d_call: TRBD1; j_call: TRBJ2-7; clone_size: .; cdr3_nt: TGTGCCAGTAGTACCAGGACAGGGGGCTTCACCTACGAGCAGTACTTC; cdr3_aa: CASSTRTGGFTYEQYF
v_call: TRBV6-5; d_call: TRBD2; j_call: TRBJ2-1; clone_size: .; cdr3_nt: TGTGCCAGCAGTAGCGGGGGGGATGTCAATGAGCAGTTCTTC; cdr3_aa: CASSSGGDVNEQFF
v_call: TRBV6-1; d_call: .; j_call: TRBJ1-5; clone_size: .; cdr3_nt: TGTGCCAGCAGTGGGGGTTCTGATCAGCCCCAGCATTTT; cdr3_aa: CASSGGSDQPQHF
v_call: TRBV2; d_call: TRBD1; j_call: TRBJ1-5; clone_size: .; cdr3_nt: TGTGCCAGCAGAAGACAGGGAGATAATCAGCCCCAGCATTTT; cdr3_aa: CASRRQGDNQPQHF
v_call: TRBV6-5; d_call: TRBD2; j_call: TRBJ2-5; clone_size: .; cdr3_nt: TGTGCCAGCAGTTACACACGGACTAGCTCTGAGACCCAGTACTTC; cdr3_aa: CASSYTRTSSETQYF
v_call: TRBV6-1; d_call: TRBD2; j_call: TRBJ2-3; clone_size: .; cdr3_nt: TGTGCCAGCAGTGAAGCAGGGTCCGCGGCTAGCGGGAGTCATACGCAGTATTTT; cdr3_aa: CASSEAGSAASGSHTQYF
v_call: TRBV18; d_call: .; j_call: TRBJ1-1; clone_size: .; cdr3_nt: TGTGCCAGCTCATGGGGGGGAATGAACACTGAAGCTTTCTTT; cdr3_aa: CASSWGGMNTEAFF
v_call: TRBV6-1; d_call: .; j_call: TRBJ1-4; clone_size: .; cdr3_nt: TGTGCCAGCTCCAAGGGGGATACTAATGAAAAACTGTTTTTT; cdr3_aa: CASSKGDTNEKLFF
v_call: TRBV6-6; d_call: .; j_call: TRBJ1-6; clone_size: .; cdr3_nt: TGTGCCAGCAGTTACGCGACGGGACACGATAATTCACCCCTCCACTTT; cdr3_aa: CASSYATGHDNSPLHF
v_call: TRBV2; d_call: .; j_call: TRBJ2-2; clone_size: .; cdr3_nt: TGTGCCAGCAGTTTAGGAGGCGGGGAGCTGTTTTTT; cdr3_aa: CASSLGGGELFF
v_call: TRBV28; d_call: TRBD1; j_call: TRBJ1-2; clone_size: .; cdr3_nt: TGTGCCAGCAGTATAGGACAGGGGGATAGGGGCTACACCTTC; cdr3_aa: CASSIGQGDRGYTF
v_call: TRBV7-3; d_call: .; j_call: TRBJ2-3; clone_size: few; cdr3_nt: TGTGCCAGCAGCCTTAGCTTTAGCACAGATACGCAGTATTTT; cdr3_aa: CASSLSFSTDTQYF
v_call: TRBV5-5; d_call: TRBD2; j_call: TRBJ2-6; clone_size: .; cdr3_nt: TGTGCCAGCAGCTTGGTCCCTAGCGGGGGTGGGGCCAACGTCCTGACTTTC; cdr3_aa: CASSLVPSGGGANVLTF
v_call: TRBV5-5; d_call: .; j_call: TRBJ2-3; clone_size: .; cdr3_nt: TGTGCCAGCAGCTTGTCCTTCCCAGGGACACTCTCGGACACAGATACGCAGTATTTT; cdr3_aa: CASSLSFPGTLSDTDTQYF
v_call: TRBV6-1; d_call: TRBD1; j_call: TRBJ1-1; clone_size: medium-sized; cdr3_nt: TGTGCCAGCAAGAGACAGGGTTGGACTGAAGCTTTCTTT; cdr3_aa: CASKRQGWTEAFF
v_call: TRBV5-6; d_call: .; j_call: TRBJ2-3; clone_size: .; cdr3_nt: TGTGCCAGCAGCGGTACAGGGACCCCCACAGATACGCAGTATTTT; cdr3_aa: CASSGTGTPTDTQYF
v_call: TRBV30; d_call: .; j_call: TRBJ2-3; clone_size: .; cdr3_nt: TGTGCCTGGAGTGTCGGGGTGAGCTTCCCAGATACGCAGTATTTT; cdr3_aa: CAWSVGVSFPDTQYF
v_call: TRBV6-1; d_call: .; j_call: TRBJ1-2; clone_size: .; cdr3_nt: TGTGCCAGCACCCCCGACAGGACCGCTAACTATGGCTACACCTTC; cdr3_aa: CASTPDRTANYGYTF
v_call: TRBV28; d_call: .; j_call: TRBJ1-4; clone_size: .; cdr3_nt: TGTGCCAGCACGGGCTTCGGGGGTGAAAAACTGTTTTTT; cdr3_aa: CASTGFGGEKLFF
v_call: TRBV7-3; d_call: TRBD1; j_call: TRBJ2-7; clone_size: .; cdr3_nt: TGTGCCAGCAGCATCGGACAGGGCCCCTACGAGCAGTACTTC; cdr3_aa: CASSIGQGPYEQYF
v_call: TRBV7-2; d_call: .; j_call: TRBJ2-7; clone_size: .; cdr3_nt: TGTGCCAGCAGCTTAGGGACTTCCGAGCAGTACTTC; cdr3_aa: CASSLGTSEQYF
v_call: TRBV27; d_call: .; j_call: TRBJ2-2; clone_size: .; cdr3_nt: TGTGCCAGCAGTTTATCCCACCCCCGCACCGGGGAGCTGTTTTTT; cdr3_aa: CASSLSHPRTGELFF
v_call: TRBV19; d_call: .; j_call: TRBJ2-7; clone_size: .; cdr3_nt: TGTGCCAGTAGAAGGGATCGGAACGACTACGAGCAGTACTTC; cdr3_aa: CASRRDRNDYEQYF
v_call: TRBV19; d_call: .; j_call: TRBJ2-4; clone_size: .; cdr3_nt: TGTGCCAGTAGTATAACGTACAGGCCTAAGACCGTCAAAAACATTCAGTACTTC; cdr3_aa: CASSITYRPKTVKNIQYF
v_call: TRBV7-3; d_call: TRBD1; j_call: TRBJ2-7; clone_size: .; cdr3_nt: TGTGCCAGCAGCTTAGTCCCAGGGGGCTTCGAGCAGTACTTC; cdr3_aa: CASSLVPGGFEQYF
v_call: TRBV7-2; d_call: .; j_call: TRBJ1-5; clone_size: .; cdr3_nt: TGTGCCAGCAGCCACCGGACTGAAAATCAGCCCCAGCATTTT; cdr3_aa: CASSHRTENQPQHF
v_call: TRBV5-1; d_call: .; j_call: TRBJ1-4; clone_size: .; cdr3_nt: TGCGCCAGCAGCCGGCTCCCAAATCAGGGTAATGAAAAACTGTTTTTT; cdr3_aa: CASSRLPNQGNEKLFF
v_call: TRBV6-1; d_call: TRBD2; j_call: TRBJ2-7; clone_size: .; cdr3_nt: TGTGCCAGCAGGAGGACTAGCGGTTCCTACGAGCAGTACTTC; cdr3_aa: CASRRTSGSYEQYF
v_call: TRBV2; d_call: TRBD2; j_call: TRBJ2-1; clone_size: .; cdr3_nt: TGTGCCAGCAGTGTAAGCGGGGCCTACAATGAGCAGTTCTTC; cdr3_aa: CASSVSGAYNEQFF
v_call: TRBV5-1; d_call: .; j_call: TRBJ2-5; clone_size: .; cdr3_nt: TGCGCCAGCAGCTTTGGCAGGGGCAGTGAGACCCAGTACTTC; cdr3_aa: CASSFGRGSETQYF
v_call: TRBV7-2; d_call: TRBD1; j_call: TRBJ2-1; clone_size: .; cdr3_nt: TGTGCCAGCAGCGGGGACAGGGGCAGCTACAATGAGCAGTTCTTC; cdr3_aa: CASSGDRGSYNEQFF